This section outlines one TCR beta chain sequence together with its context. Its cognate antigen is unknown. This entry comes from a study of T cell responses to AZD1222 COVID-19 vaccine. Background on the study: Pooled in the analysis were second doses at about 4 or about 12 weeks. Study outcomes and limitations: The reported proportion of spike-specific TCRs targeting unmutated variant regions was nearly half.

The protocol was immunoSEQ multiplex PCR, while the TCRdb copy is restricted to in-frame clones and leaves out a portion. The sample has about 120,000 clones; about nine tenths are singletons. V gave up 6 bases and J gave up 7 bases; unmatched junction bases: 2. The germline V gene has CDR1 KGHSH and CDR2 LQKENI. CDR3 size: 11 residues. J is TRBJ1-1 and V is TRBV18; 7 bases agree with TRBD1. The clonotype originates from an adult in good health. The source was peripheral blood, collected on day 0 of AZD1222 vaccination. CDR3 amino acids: CASSPGGEAFF. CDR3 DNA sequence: TGTGCCAGCTCCCCAGGGGGTGAAGCTTTCTTT.